A selection of T cell receptor beta chains follows, all from one sample in a study of blood T cell repertoires in COVID-19. Assay: immunoSEQ multiplex PCR; the TCRdb copy retains only in-frame clones and omits some. The sample includes roughly 320,000 clones, around nine tenths of them seen just once. The sequencing input was peripheral blood. These receptors originate from a man between 65 and 85 years old with acute or convalescent COVID-19. CDR3s include the opening cysteine and the closing phenylalanine or tryptophan. The D gene is left open where the match is weak. Not all rows give a size; the values are once, few, many and, for expanded clones, a class.

CDR3 protein: CASSRNRVQGEKLFF; clone size: .; D gene: .; J gene: TRBJ1-4; CDR3 length: 15; V gene: TRBV28
CDR3 protein: CATSDPGGPGDTQYF; clone size: .; D gene: TRBD2; J gene: TRBJ2-3; CDR3 length: 15; V gene: TRBV24-1
CDR3 protein: CASSPPGQSTDTQYF; clone size: .; D gene: .; J gene: TRBJ2-3; CDR3 length: 15; V gene: TRBV18
CDR3 protein: CASSQRKDRRNEQFF; clone size: .; D gene: TRBD1; J gene: TRBJ2-1; CDR3 length: 15; V gene: TRBV4-3
CDR3 protein: CASSAGQPFEAFF; clone size: .; D gene: TRBD1; J gene: TRBJ1-1; CDR3 length: 13; V gene: TRBV18
CDR3 protein: CASSQKTGGTGELFF; clone size: .; D gene: TRBD1; J gene: TRBJ2-2; CDR3 length: 15; V gene: TRBV7-9
CDR3 protein: CASTVGRGTVGYTF; clone size: .; D gene: .; J gene: TRBJ1-2; CDR3 length: 14; V gene: TRBV6-5
CDR3 protein: CASSLGSGGNNEQFF; clone size: .; D gene: .; J gene: TRBJ2-1; CDR3 length: 15; V gene: TRBV5-1
CDR3 protein: CASSWGPAGELFF; clone size: .; D gene: .; J gene: TRBJ2-2; CDR3 length: 13; V gene: TRBV3-1/TRBV3-2
CDR3 protein: CASSLGQGISYEQYF; clone size: .; D gene: .; J gene: TRBJ2-7; CDR3 length: 15; V gene: TRBV7-6
CDR3 protein: CASSQEPPGRGHNSPLHF; clone size: .; D gene: .; J gene: TRBJ1-6; CDR3 length: 18; V gene: TRBV4-2
CDR3 protein: CASSLDLGQPPLPQHF; clone size: .; D gene: .; J gene: TRBJ1-5; CDR3 length: 16; V gene: TRBV11-2
CDR3 protein: CASSLTGDNSPLHF; clone size: .; D gene: TRBD1; J gene: TRBJ1-6; CDR3 length: 14; V gene: TRBV7-9
CDR3 protein: CASSPPGSNQPQHF; clone size: .; D gene: .; J gene: TRBJ1-5; CDR3 length: 14; V gene: TRBV9
CDR3 protein: CASSERQPAGGGYTF; clone size: .; D gene: TRBD1; J gene: TRBJ1-2; CDR3 length: 15; V gene: TRBV6-1
CDR3 protein: CASSLGRASGNEQFF; clone size: once; D gene: TRBD2; J gene: TRBJ2-1; CDR3 length: 15; V gene: TRBV5-1
CDR3 protein: CATQGDRGLGGELFF; clone size: .; D gene: TRBD1; J gene: TRBJ2-2; CDR3 length: 15; V gene: TRBV19
CDR3 protein: CASSPGTAPGYTF; clone size: .; D gene: TRBD1; J gene: TRBJ1-2; CDR3 length: 13; V gene: TRBV5-6
CDR3 protein: CASSVDSGTAYNQPQHF; clone size: .; D gene: TRBD1; J gene: TRBJ1-5; CDR3 length: 17; V gene: TRBV6-1
CDR3 protein: CASRREVAPGELFF; clone size: .; D gene: .; J gene: TRBJ2-2; CDR3 length: 14; V gene: TRBV5-1
CDR3 protein: CASSTPGGSTDTQYF; clone size: .; D gene: TRBD2; J gene: TRBJ2-3; CDR3 length: 15; V gene: TRBV9
CDR3 protein: CASSTWADRSSGYTF; clone size: .; D gene: .; J gene: TRBJ1-2; CDR3 length: 15; V gene: TRBV6-2/TRBV6-3
CDR3 protein: CASSLQRRGGSYEQYF; clone size: .; D gene: .; J gene: TRBJ2-7; CDR3 length: 16; V gene: TRBV6-2/TRBV6-3